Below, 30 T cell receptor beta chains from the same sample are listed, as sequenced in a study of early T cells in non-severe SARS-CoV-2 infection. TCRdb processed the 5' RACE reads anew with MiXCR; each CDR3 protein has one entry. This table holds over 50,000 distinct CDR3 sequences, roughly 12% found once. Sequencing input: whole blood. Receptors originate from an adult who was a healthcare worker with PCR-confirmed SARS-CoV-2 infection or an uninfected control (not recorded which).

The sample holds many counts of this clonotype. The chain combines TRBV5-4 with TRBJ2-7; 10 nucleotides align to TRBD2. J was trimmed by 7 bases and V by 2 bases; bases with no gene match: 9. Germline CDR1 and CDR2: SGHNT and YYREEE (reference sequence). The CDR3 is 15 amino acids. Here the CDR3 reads CASSFYSGRAGEQYF. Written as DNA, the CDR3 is TGTGCCAGCAGCTTTTACAGCGGGAGGGCGGGGGAGCAGTACTTC.

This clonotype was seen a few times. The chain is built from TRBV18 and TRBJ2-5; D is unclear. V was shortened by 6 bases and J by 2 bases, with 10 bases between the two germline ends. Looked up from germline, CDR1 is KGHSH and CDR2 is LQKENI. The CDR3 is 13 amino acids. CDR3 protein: CASSAGRQETQYF. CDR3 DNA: TGTGCCAGCTCCGCAGGACGGCAAGAGACCCAGTACTTC.

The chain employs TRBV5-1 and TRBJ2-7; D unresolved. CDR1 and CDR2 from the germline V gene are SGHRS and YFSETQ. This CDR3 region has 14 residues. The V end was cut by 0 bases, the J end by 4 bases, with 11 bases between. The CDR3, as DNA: TGCGCCAGCAGCTTGGCCGGGCCGGAATACGAGCAGTACTTC. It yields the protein CASSLAGPEYEQYF.

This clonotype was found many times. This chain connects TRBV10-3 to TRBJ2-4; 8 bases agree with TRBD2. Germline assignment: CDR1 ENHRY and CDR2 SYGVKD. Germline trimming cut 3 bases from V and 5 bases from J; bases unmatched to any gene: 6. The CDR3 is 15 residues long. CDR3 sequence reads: CAISEGTRAQNIQYF. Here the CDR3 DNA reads TGTGCCATCAGTGAAGGGACTAGGGCCCAAAACATTCAGTACTTC.

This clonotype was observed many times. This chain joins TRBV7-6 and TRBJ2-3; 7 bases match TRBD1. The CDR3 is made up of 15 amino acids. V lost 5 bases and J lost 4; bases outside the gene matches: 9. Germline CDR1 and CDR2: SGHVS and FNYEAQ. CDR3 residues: CASSPVPTGADTQYF. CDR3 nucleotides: TGTGCCAGCAGCCCCGTCCCAACAGGGGCAGATACGCAGTATTTT.

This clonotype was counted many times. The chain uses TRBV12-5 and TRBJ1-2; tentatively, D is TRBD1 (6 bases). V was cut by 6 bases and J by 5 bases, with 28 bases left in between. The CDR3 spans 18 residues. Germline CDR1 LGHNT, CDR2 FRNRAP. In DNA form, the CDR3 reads TGTGCTAGTGGGGACCCCGGGACAAGGAACCAGGGAAGGTATGGCTACACCTTC. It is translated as CASGDPGTRNQGRYGYTF. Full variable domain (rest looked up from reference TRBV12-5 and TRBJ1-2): DARVTQTPRHKVTEMGQEVTMRCQPILGHNTVFWYRQTMMQGLELLAYFRNRAPLDDSGMPKDRFSAEMPDATLATLKIQPSEPRDSAVYFCASGDPGTRNQGRYGYTFGSGTRLTVV.

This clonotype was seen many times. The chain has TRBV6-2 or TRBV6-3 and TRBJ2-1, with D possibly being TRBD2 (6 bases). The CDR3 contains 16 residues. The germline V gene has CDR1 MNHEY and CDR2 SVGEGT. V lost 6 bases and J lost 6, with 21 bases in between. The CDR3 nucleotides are TGTGCCAGCAGGCTACACGGGACTCTAGGCCCCAATGAGCAGTTCTTC. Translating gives CASRLHGTLGPNEQFF.

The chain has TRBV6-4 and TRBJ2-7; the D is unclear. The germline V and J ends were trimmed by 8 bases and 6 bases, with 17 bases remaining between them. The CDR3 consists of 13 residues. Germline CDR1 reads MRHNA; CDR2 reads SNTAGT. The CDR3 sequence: CASAPEHPGEQYF. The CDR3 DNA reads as TGTGCCAGCGCCCCGGAGCACCCAGGCGAGCAGTACTTC.

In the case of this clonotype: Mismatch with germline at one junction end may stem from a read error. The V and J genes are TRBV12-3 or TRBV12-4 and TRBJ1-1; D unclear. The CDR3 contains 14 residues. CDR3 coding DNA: TGTGCCTGCAGTTTAGTGACAATTAACACTGAAGCTTTCTTT. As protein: CACSLVTINTEAFF.

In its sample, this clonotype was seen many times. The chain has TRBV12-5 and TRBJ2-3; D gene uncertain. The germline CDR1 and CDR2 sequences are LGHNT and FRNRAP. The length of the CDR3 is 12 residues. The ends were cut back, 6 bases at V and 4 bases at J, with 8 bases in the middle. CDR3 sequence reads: CASGPGPDTQYF. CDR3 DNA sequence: TGTGCTAGTGGCCCTGGGCCAGATACGCAGTATTTT. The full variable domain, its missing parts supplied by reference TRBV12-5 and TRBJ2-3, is DARVTQTPRHKVTEMGQEVTMRCQPILGHNTVFWYRQTMMQGLELLAYFRNRAPLDDSGMPKDRFSAEMPDATLATLKIQPSEPRDSAVYFCASGPGPDTQYFGPGTRLTVL.

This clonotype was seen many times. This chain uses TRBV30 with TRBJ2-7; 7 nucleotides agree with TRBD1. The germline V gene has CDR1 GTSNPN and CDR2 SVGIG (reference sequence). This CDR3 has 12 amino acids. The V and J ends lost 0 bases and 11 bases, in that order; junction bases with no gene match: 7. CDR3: CAWSVGNRGEYF. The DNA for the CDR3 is TGTGCCTGGAGTGTGGGGAACAGGGGAGAGTACTTC.

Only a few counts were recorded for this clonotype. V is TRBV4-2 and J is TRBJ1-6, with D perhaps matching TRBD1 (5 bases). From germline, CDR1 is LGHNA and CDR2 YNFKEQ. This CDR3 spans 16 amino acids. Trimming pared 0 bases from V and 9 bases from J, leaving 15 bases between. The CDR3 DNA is TGTGCCAGCAGCCAAGATCGGGACCTGGGAATTTCACCCCTCCACTTT. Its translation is CASSQDRDLGISPLHF.

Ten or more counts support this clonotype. The CDR3 is CASSLDDEQYF. CDR3 coding DNA: TGTGCCAGCAGCTTAGACGATGAGCAGTACTTC. The chain combines TRBV11-3 with TRBJ2-7, with D unresolved. V lost 0 bases and J lost 7, with 4 bases in between. The CDR3 spans 11 residues. Germline V gene data show CDR1 as SGHNT and CDR2 as YENEEA.

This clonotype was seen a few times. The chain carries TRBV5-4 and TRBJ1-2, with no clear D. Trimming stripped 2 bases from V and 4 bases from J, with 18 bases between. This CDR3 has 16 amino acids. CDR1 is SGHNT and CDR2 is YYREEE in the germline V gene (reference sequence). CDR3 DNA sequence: TGTGCCAGCAGCTTTTCTCTAATGGCAGACGGCTATGGCTACACCTTC. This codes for CASSFSLMADGYGYTF.

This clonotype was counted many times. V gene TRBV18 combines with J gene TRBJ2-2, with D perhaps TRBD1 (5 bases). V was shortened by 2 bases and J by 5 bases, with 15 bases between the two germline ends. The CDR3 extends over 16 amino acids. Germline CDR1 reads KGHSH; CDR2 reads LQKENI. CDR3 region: CASSPVQVLETGELFF. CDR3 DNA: TGTGCCAGCTCACCAGTACAGGTGTTGGAGACCGGGGAGCTGTTTTTT.

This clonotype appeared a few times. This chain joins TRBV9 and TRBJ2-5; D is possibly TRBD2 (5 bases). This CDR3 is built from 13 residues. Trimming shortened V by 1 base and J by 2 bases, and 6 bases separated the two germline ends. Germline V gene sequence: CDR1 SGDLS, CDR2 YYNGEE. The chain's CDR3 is CASSVTSQETQYF. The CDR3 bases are TGTGCCAGCAGCGTAACTAGTCAAGAGACCCAGTACTTC.

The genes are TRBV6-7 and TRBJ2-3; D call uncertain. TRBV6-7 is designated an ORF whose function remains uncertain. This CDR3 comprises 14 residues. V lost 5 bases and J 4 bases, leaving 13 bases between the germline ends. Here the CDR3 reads CASSRRLGSDTQYF. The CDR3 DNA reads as TGTGCCAGCAGTCGCAGACTGGGCTCAGATACGCAGTATTTT.

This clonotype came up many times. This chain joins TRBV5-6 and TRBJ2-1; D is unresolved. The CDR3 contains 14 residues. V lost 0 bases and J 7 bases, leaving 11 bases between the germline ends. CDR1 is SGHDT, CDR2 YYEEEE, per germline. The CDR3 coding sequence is TGTGCCAGCAGCTTGGCGTATATAGGGAATGAGCAGTTCTTC. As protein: CASSLAYIGNEQFF.

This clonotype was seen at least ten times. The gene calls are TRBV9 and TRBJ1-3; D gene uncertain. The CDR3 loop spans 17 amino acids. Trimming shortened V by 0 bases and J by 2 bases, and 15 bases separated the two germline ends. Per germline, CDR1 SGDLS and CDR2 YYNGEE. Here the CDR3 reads CASSVDRVDIPGNTIYF. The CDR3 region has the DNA TGTGCCAGCAGCGTAGATCGCGTCGATATCCCTGGAAACACCATATATTTT.

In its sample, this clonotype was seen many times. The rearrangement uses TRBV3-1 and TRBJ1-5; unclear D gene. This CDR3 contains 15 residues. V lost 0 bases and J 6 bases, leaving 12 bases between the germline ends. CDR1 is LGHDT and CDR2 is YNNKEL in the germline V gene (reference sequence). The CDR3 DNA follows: TGTGCCAGCAGCCAAGACCCTTTCCCAGTTCAGCCCCAGCATTTT. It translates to CASSQDPFPVQPQHF.

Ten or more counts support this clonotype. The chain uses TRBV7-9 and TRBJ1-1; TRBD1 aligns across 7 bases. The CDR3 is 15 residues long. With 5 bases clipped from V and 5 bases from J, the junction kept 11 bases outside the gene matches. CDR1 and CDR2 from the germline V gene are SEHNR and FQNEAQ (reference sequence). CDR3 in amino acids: CASSGPPGGGTEAFF. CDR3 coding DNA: TGTGCCAGCAGCGGGCCCCCAGGGGGAGGTACTGAAGCTTTCTTT.

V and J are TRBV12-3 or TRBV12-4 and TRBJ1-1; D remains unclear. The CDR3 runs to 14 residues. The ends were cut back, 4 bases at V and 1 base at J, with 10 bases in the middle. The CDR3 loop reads CASSSKGQNTEAFF. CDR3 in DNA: TGTGCCAGCAGTTCGAAGGGCCAGAACACTGAAGCTTTCTTT.

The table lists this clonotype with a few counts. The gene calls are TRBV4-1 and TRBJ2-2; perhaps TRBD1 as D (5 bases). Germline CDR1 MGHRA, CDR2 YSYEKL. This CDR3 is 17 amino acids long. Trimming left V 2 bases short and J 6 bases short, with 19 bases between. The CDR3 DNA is TGCGCCAGCAGCCAATATAGGACAATCAGCTTGGCCGGGGAGCTGTTTTTT. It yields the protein CASSQYRTISLAGELFF.

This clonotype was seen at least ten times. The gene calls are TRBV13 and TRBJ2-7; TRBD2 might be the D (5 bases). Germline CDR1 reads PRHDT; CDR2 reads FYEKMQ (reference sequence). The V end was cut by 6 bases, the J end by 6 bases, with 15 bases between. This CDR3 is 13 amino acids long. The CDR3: CASRFLGGGEQYF. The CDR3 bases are TGTGCCAGCAGGTTTCTAGGAGGCGGCGAGCAGTACTTC.

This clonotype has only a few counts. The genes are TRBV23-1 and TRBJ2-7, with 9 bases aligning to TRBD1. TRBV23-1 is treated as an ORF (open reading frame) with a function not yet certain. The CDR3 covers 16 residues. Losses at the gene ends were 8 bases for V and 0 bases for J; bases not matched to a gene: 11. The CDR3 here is CASGFPLDRGSYEQYF. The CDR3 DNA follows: TGCGCCAGCGGCTTCCCTCTGGACAGGGGCTCCTACGAGCAGTACTTC.

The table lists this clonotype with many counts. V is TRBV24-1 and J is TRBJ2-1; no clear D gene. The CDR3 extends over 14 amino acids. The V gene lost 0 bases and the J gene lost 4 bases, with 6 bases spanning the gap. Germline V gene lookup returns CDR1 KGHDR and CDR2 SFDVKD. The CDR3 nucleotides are TGTGCCACCAGTGATTTGCAGGAATACAATGAGCAGTTCTTC. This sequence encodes CATSDLQEYNEQFF.

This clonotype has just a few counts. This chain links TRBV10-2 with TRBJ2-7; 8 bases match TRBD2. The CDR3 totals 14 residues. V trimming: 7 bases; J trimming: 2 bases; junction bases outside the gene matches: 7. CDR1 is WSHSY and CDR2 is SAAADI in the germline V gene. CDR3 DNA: TGCGCCAGCAATAGCGGGATGGGGCCCTACGAGCAGTACTTC. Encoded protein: CASNSGMGPYEQYF.

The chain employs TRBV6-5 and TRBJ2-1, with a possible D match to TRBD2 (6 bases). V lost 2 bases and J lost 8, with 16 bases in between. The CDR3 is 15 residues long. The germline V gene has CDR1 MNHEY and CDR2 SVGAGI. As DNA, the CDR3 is TGTGCCAGCAGTTACAGAGGACTAAGCCACCATGAGCAGTTCTTC. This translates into CASSYRGLSHHEQFF.

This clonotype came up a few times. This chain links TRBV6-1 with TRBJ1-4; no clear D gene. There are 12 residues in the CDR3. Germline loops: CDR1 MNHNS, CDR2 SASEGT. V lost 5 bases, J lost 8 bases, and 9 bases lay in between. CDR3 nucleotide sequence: TGTGCCAGCAGTAAGGACGCGGAAAAACTGTTTTTT. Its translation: CASSKDAEKLFF.

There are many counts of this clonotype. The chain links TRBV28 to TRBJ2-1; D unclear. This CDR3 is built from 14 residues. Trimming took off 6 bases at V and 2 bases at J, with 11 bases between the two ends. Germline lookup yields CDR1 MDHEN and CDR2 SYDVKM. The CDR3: CASRQVGPYNEQFF. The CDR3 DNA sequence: TGTGCCAGCAGACAAGTTGGGCCCTACAATGAGCAGTTCTTC.